What follows describes a single TCR beta chain. These data originate in a study of blood T cell repertoires in COVID-19. Across the whole study: The cDNA or gDNA used as material had been derived from T cells, B-cell-depleted T cells, or PBMCs.

CDR1 is SGDLS and CDR2 is YYNGEE in the germline V gene. The CDR3 covers 14 residues. V lost 0 bases and J 7 bases, leaving 10 bases between the germline ends. Sequencing used immunoSEQ multiplex PCR; TCRdb keeps in-frame clones, though not all of them. The table has about 250,000 clones, roughly 85% seen once. The receptor comes from a man between 18 and 29 years old with active or convalescent COVID-19. The specimen was peripheral blood. The chain couples TRBV9 to TRBJ1-4; D is ambiguous. This CDR3 is CASSVAQRSEKLFF. The DNA for the CDR3 is TGTGCCAGCAGCGTAGCTCAGAGGAGTGAAAAACTGTTTTTT.